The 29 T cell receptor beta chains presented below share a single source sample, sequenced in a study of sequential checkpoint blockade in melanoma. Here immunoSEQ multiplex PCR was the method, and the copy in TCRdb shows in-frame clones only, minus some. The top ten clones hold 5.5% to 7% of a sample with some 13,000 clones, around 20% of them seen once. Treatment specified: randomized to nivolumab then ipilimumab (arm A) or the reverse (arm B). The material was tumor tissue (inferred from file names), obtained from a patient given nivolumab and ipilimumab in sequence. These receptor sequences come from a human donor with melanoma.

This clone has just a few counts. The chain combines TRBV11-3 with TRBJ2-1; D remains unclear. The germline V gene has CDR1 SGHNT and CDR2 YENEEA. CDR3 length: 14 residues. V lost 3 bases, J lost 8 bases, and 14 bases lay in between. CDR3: CASSFLGASYEQFF. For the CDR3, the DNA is TGTGCCAGCAGCTTTCTCGGTGCCTCGTATGAGCAGTTCTTC.

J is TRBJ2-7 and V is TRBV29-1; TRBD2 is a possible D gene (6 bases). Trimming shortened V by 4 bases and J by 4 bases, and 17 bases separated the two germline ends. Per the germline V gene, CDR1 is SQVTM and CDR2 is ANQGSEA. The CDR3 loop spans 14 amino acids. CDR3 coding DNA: TGCAGCGTTGGGGGGGACCCCTTTATTTACGAGCAGTACTTC. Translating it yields CSVGGDPFIYEQYF.

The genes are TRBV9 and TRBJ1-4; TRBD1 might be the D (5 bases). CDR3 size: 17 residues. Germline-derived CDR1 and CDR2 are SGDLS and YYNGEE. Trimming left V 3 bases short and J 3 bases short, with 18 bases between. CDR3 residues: CASSERGGRLSNEKLFF. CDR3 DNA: TGTGCCAGCAGCGAGAGGGGCGGCCGATTATCTAATGAAAAACTGTTTTTT.

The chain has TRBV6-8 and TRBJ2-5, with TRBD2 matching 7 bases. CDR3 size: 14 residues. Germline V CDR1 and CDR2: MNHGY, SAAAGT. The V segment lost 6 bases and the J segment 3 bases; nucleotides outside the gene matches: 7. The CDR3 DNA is TGTGCCAGCAGCCCCCGGGGGGAGAAAGAGACCCAGTACTTC. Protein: CASSPRGEKETQYF.

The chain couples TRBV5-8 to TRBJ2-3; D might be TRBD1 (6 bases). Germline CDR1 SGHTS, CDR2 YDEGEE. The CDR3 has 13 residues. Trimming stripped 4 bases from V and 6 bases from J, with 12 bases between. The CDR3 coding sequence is TGTGCCAGCAGCCCCACAGGGCCCGATACGCAGTATTTT. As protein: CASSPTGPDTQYF. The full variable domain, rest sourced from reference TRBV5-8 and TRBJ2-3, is EAGVTQSPTHLIKTRGQQATLRCSPISGHTSVYWYQQALGLGLQFLLWYDEGEERNRGNFPPRFSGRQFPNYSSELNVNALELEDSALYLCASSPTGPDTQYFGPGTRLTVL.

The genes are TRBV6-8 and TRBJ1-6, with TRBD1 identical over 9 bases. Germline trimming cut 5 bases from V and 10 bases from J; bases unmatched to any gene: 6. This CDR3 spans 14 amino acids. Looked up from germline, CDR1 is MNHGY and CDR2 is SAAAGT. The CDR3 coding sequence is TGTGCCAGCAGTGATGGGACAGGGAAGTCACCCCTCCACTTT. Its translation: CASSDGTGKSPLHF.

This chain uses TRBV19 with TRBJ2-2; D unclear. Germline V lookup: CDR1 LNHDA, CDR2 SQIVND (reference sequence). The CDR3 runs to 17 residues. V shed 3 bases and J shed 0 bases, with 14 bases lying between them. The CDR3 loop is CASSIARPRANTGELFF. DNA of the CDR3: TGTGCCAGTAGTATCGCGAGGCCCCGCGCGAACACCGGGGAGCTGTTTTTT.

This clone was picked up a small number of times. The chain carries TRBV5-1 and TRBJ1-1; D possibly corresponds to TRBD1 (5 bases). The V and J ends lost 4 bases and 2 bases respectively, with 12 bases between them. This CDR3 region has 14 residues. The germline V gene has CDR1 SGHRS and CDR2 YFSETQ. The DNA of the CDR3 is TGCGCCAGCAGCCAGACAGAGATAAACACTGAAGCTTTCTTT. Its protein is CASSQTEINTEAFF.

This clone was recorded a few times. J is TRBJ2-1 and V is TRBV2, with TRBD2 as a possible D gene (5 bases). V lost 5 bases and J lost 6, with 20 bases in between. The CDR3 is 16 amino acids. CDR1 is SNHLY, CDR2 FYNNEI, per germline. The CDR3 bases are TGTGCCAGCAGTTTAGCGCTGGAGATGCCGGGCAATGAGCAGTTCTTC. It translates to CASSLALEMPGNEQFF.

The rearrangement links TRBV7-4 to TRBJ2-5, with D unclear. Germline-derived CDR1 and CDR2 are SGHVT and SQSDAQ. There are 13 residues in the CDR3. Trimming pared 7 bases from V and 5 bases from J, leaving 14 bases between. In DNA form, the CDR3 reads TGTGCCAGCATCACCGGACCCCTTGAGACCCAGTACTTC. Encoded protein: CASITGPLETQYF.

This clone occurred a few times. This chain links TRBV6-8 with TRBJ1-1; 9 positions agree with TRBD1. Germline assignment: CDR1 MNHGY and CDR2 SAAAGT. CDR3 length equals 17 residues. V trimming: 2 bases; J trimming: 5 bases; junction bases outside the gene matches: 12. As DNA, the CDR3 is TGTGCCAGCAGTTACCCGGGGACAGGGTTATTTCATACTGAAGCTTTCTTT. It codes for CASSYPGTGLFHTEAFF.

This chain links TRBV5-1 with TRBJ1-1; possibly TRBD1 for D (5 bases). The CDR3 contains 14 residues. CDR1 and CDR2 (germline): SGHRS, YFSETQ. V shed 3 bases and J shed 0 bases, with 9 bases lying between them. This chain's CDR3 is CASSSVQVNTEAFF. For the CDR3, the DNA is TGCGCCAGCAGCTCTGTACAGGTGAACACTGAAGCTTTCTTT.

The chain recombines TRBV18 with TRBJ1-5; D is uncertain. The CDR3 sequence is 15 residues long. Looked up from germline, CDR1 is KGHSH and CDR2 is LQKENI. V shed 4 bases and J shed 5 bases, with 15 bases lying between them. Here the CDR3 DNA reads TGTGCCAGCTCACTCACCCAACGCAACGATCAGCCCCAGCATTTT. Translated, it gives CASSLTQRNDQPQHF.

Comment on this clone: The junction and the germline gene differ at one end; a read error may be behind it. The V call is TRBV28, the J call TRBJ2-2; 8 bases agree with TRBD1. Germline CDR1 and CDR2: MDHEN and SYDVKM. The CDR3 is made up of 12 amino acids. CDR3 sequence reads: CASSLGQGGSIF. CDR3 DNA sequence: TGTGCCAGCAGCTTAGGACAGGGTGGGTCGATCTTT.

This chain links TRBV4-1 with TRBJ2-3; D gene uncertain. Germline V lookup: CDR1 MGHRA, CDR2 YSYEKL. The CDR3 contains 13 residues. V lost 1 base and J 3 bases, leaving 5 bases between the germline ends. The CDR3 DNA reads TGCGCCAGCAGCCAAGGGGTAACAGATACGCAGTATTTT. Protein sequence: CASSQGVTDTQYF.

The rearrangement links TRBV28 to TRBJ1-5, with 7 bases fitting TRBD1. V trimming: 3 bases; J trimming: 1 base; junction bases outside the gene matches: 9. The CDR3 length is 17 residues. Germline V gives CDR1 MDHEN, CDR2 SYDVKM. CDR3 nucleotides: TGTGCCAGCAGTTTGGGGCAGGGGGTCCGCAGCAATCAGCCCCAGCATTTT. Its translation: CASSLGQGVRSNQPQHF.

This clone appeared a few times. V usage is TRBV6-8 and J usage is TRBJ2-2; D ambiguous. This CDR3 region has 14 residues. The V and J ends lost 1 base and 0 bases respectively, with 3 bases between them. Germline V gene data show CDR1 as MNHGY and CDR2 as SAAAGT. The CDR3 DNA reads TGTGCCAGCAGTTACTGGTCGAACACCGGGGAGCTGTTTTTT. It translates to CASSYWSNTGELFF.

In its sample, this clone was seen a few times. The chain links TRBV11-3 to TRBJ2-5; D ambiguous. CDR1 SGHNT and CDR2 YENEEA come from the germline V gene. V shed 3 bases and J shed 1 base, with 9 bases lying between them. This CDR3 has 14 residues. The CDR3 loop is CASSLVDIQETQYF. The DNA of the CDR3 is TGTGCCAGCAGCTTGGTAGATATCCAAGAGACCCAGTACTTC. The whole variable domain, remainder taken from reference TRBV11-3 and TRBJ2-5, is EAGVVQSPRYKIIEKKQPVAFWCNPISGHNTLYWYLQNLGQGPELLIRYENEEAVDDSQLPKDRFSAERLKGVDSTLKIQPAELGDSAVYLCASSLVDIQETQYFGPGTRLLVL.

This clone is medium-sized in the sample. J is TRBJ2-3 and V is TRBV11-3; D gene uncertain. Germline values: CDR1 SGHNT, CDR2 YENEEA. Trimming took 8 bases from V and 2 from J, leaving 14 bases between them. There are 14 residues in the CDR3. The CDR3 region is CASSQGLLTDTQYF. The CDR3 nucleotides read TGTGCCAGCTCTCAAGGGCTGCTCACAGATACGCAGTATTTT.

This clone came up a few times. The CDR3 coding sequence is TGTGCCAGCAGTTCGGGCCAGGAAGGAAACACCATATATTTT. This translates into CASSSGQEGNTIYF. The chain couples TRBV6-8 to TRBJ1-3; D gene unclear. Germline lookup yields CDR1 MNHGY and CDR2 SAAAGT. Trimming removed 4 bases from V and 4 bases from J, with 11 bases in between. This CDR3 is built from 14 residues.

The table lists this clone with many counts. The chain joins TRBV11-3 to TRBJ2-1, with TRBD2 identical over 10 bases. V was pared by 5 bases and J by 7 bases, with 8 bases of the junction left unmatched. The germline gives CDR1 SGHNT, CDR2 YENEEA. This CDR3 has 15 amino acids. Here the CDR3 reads CASSVGTSATNEQFF. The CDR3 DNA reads TGTGCCAGCAGCGTCGGGACTAGCGCCACGAATGAGCAGTTCTTC.

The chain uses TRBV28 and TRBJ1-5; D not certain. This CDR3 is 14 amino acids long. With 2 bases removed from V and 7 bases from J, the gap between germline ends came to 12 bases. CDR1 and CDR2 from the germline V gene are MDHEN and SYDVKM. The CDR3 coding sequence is TGTGCCAGCAGTTTACCATCGCAATGGCAGCCCCAGCATTTT. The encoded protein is CASSLPSQWQPQHF. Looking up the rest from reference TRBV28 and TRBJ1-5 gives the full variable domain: DVKVTQSSRYLVKRTGEKVFLECVQDMDHENMFWYRQDPGLGLRLIYFSYDVKMKEKGDIPEGYSVSREKKERFSLILESASTNQTSMYLCASSLPSQWQPQHFGDGTRLSIL.

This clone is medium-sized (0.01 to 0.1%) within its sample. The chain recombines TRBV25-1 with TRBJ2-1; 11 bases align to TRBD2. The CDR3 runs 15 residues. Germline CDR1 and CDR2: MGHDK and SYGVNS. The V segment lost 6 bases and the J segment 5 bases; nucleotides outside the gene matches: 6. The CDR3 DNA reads TGTGCCAGCAGGTACGGGACTAGCGGTCACAATGAGCAGTTCTTC. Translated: CASRYGTSGHNEQFF.

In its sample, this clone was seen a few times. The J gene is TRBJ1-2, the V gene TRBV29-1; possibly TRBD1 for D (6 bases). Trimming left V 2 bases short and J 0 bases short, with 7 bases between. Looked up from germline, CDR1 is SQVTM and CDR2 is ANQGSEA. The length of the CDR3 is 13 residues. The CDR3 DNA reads TGCAGCGTTGAAAACAGGGCTAACTATGGCTACACCTTC. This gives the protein CSVENRANYGYTF.

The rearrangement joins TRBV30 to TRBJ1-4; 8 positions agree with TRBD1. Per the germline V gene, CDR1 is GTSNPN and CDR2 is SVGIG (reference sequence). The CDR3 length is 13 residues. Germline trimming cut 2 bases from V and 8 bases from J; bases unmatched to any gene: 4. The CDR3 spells CAWSRQGLEKLFF. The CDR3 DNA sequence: TGTGCCTGGAGTCGACAGGGGTTGGAAAAACTGTTTTTT. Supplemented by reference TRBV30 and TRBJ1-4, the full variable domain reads SQTIHQWPATLVQPVGSPLSLECTVEGTSNPNLYWYRQAAGRGLQLLFYSVGIGQISSEVPQNLSASRPQDRQFILSSKKLLLSDSGFYLCAWSRQGLEKLFFGSGTQLSVL.

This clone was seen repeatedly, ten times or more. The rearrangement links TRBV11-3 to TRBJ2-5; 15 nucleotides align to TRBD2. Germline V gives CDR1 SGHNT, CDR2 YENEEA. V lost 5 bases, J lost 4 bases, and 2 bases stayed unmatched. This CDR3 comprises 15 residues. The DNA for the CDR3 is TGTGCCAGCAGCCTGGGACTAGCGGGGGGAGAGACCCAGTACTTC. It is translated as CASSLGLAGGETQYF.

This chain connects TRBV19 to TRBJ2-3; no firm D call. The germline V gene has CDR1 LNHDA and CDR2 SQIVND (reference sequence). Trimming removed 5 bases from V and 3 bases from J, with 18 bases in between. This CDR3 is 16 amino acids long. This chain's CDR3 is CASSEIGVLFTDTQYF. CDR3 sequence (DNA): TGTGCCAGTAGTGAGATTGGAGTTCTATTTACAGATACGCAGTATTTT. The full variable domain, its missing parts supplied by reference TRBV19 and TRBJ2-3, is DGGITQSPKYLFRKEGQNVTLSCEQNLNHDAMYWYRQDPGQGLRLIYYSQIVNDFQKGDIAEGYSVSREKKESFPLTVTSAQKNPTAFYLCASSEIGVLFTDTQYFGPGTRLTVL.

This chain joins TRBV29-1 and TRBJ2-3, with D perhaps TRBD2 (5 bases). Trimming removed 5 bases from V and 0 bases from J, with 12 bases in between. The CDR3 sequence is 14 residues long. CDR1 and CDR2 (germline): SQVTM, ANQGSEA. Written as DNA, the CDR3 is TGCAGCGTTACCATCACGGGGAGCACAGATACGCAGTATTTT. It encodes CSVTITGSTDTQYF.

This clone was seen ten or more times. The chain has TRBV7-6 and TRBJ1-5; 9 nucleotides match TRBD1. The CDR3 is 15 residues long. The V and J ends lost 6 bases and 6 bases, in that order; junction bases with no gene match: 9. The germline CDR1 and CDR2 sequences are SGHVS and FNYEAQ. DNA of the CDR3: TGTGCCAGCAGTTTTGGGACAGGGTCCGGTCAGCCCCAGCATTTT. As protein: CASSFGTGSGQPQHF. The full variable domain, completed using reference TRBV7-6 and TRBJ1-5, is GAGVSQSPRYKVTKRGQDVALRCDPISGHVSLYWYRQALGQGPEFLTYFNYEAQQDKSGLPNDRFSAERPEGSISTLTIQRTEQRDSAMYRCASSFGTGSGQPQHFGDGTRLSIL.